Here is one T cell receptor beta chain with its context. Sequencing was performed with immunoSEQ multiplex PCR; in TCRdb, only in-frame clones are kept and a portion is missing. The sample contains 65,000 to 90,000 clones, 75% to 95% of which appear only once. These data are taken from a study of OX40 agonist ivuxolimab in advanced cancers. The CDR3 runs 16 residues. The germline V gene encodes CDR1 SGHAT and CDR2 FQNNGV. The V segment lost 4 bases and the J segment 5 bases; nucleotides outside the gene matches: 11. The genes are TRBV11-2 and TRBJ2-3; TRBD2 matches 8 bases. The sample here was CD4+ or CD8+ T cells sorted from blood, taken in a trial of the OX40 agonist ivuxolimab. This receptor was identified in an adult with an advanced solid tumor such as melanoma, head and neck, liver or kidney cancer. The CDR3 region has the DNA TGTGCCAGCAGCTCAGGTGGAGCGGGAGTTATAGATACGCAGTATTTT. Amino acid sequence: CASSSGGAGVIDTQYF. Drawing the rest from reference TRBV11-2 and TRBJ2-3, the complete variable domain is EAGVAQSPRYKIIEKRQSVAFWCNPISGHATLYWYQQILGQGPKLLIQFQNNGVVDDSQLPKDRFSAERLKGVDSTLKIQPAKLEDSAVYLCASSSGGAGVIDTQYFGPGTRLTVL.